This TCR beta chain came from a study of blood T cell repertoires in COVID-19. Study summary: Both acute and convalescent COVID-19 samples were obtained from the United States, Italy and Spain.

Source study methods: Quantification of nucleated cells was approximated via reference gene primer amplification. The data were produced by immunoSEQ multiplex PCR, yet TCRdb's version contains in-frame clones alone and is incomplete. Clonal size and the V and J genes are those of that table, whereas D and trimming came from the DNA. This table holds approximately 93,000 clones, about 74% found once. Seattle cases were enrolled at active infection and followed longitudinally. This receptor was obtained from a man in his 70s with COVID-19, enrolled during active disease. Sequenced: peripheral blood.

As DNA, the CDR3 is TGTGCCAGCAGCCTGACAGGGGTGGACACCGGGGAGCTGTTTTTT. Amino acids: CASSLTGVDTGELFF. The chain has TRBV28 and TRBJ2-2; 8 nucleotides agree with TRBD1. J lost 3 bases, V lost 6 bases, and 6 bases had no gene match. The germline V gene has CDR1 MDHEN and CDR2 SYDVKM. CDR3 size: 15 residues.